These 21 T cell receptor beta chains came from one sample sequenced in a study of identical twins. TCRdb reprocessed the 5' RACE reads with MiXCR, giving one entry per CDR3 protein. The data contain more than 650,000 distinct CDR3 sequences, roughly 6.2% of them seen just once; the ten biggest clones take up approximately 2%. The sequencing sample was made of naive T cells sorted from blood. The origin of the receptors is a man aged 18-30 years in good health.

J is TRBJ2-2 and V is TRBV27; D might be TRBD2 (5 bases). CDR3 size: 17 residues. V lost 0 bases, J lost 1 base, and 12 bases lay in between. The germline V gene encodes CDR1 MNHEY and CDR2 SMNVEV (reference sequence). CDR3 nucleotide sequence: TGTGCCAGCAGTTTATCGAAAGCGGCCGGGAACACCGGGGAGCTGTTTTTT. Its protein product is CASSLSKAAGNTGELFF.

This clonotype was detected ten times or more. The chain couples TRBV6-1 to TRBJ2-5; D assignment may be TRBD1 or TRBD2 (5 bases each). Germline CDR1 reads MNHNS; CDR2 reads SASEGT. CDR3 length: 17 amino acids. Trimming left V 1 base short and J 5 bases short, with 20 bases between. CDR3 sequence (DNA): TGTGCCAGCAGTGAAGGACCGGGGACGGGCCGCCGGGAGACCCAGTACTTC. As protein: CASSEGPGTGRRETQYF.

CDR3 sequence reads: CASSSERGLGDEQFF. The CDR3 nucleotides read TGTGCCAGCAGTTCGGAGCGGGGCCTTGGGGATGAGCAGTTCTTC. V usage is TRBV2 and J usage is TRBJ2-1; 7 bases map to TRBD2. The CDR3 is 15 amino acids. The junction had 12 bases not matched to a gene; V was cut back by 5 bases and J by 8 bases. Germline V gene data show CDR1 as SNHLY and CDR2 as FYNNEI.

Worth noting for this clonotype: One base away lies a much larger clone, so this may be a sequencing read error. The V gene is TRBV20-1, the J gene TRBJ2-1; maybe TRBD2 (7 bases). Germline CDR1 DFQATT, CDR2 SNEGSKA (reference sequence). The CDR3 contains 12 residues. The CDR3 sequence: CRELAEGGEQFF. The CDR3 DNA reads as TGCAGAGAGCTAGCGGAGGGGGGTGAGCAGTTCTTC.

The J gene is TRBJ1-2, the V gene TRBV3-1; D call uncertain. V lost 0 bases and J lost 4, with 9 bases in between. The CDR3 is made up of 14 amino acids. The germline V gene has CDR1 LGHDT and CDR2 YNNKEL (reference sequence). This CDR3 is CASSQDKSVYGYTF. The CDR3 nucleotides are TGTGCCAGCAGCCAAGATAAATCGGTCTATGGCTACACCTTC.

This clonotype was counted ten times or more. CDR3 in DNA: TGCAGTGCTAGGGGGATCGGTAATGAGCAGTTCTTC. Translation gives CSARGIGNEQFF. The rearrangement uses TRBV20-1 and TRBJ2-1; the D is unclear. V was pared by 3 bases and J by 7 bases, with 10 bases between. Germline CDR1 reads DFQATT; CDR2 reads SNEGSKA (reference sequence). CDR3 size: 12 residues.

J is TRBJ2-5 and V is TRBV7-8, with D unclear. V gave up 5 bases and J gave up 3 bases, with 19 bases separating them. Germline V gene sequence: CDR1 SGHVS, CDR2 FQNEAQ. CDR3 size: 16 residues. The CDR3 DNA reads as TGTGCCAGCAGCAACACCCGGACCCAACCTAAAGAGACCCAGTACTTC. It specifies CASSNTRTQPKETQYF.

In its sample, this clonotype was seen many times. The chain links TRBV4-1 to TRBJ1-2; a possible D gene is TRBD1 (5 bases). CDR1 and CDR2 (germline): MGHRA, YSYEKL. V lost 4 bases, J lost 4 bases, and 7 bases lay in between. This CDR3 spans 12 amino acids. This chain's CDR3 is CASSPRGYGYTF. CDR3 bases: TGCGCCAGCAGCCCAAGGGGCTATGGCTACACCTTC.

This clonotype was recorded at least ten times. V gene TRBV10-3 combines with J gene TRBJ1-5; 7 nucleotides match TRBD1. CDR3 length equals 15 residues. Germline V gene lookup returns CDR1 ENHRY and CDR2 SYGVKD. The V gene end was trimmed by 10 bases and the J gene end by 2 bases; junction bases not matched to a gene: 11. The CDR3 reads CATRQGDSGNQPQHF. The CDR3 region has the DNA TGTGCCACACGACAGGGTGATAGTGGCAATCAGCCCCAGCATTTT.

The gene calls are TRBV29-1 and TRBJ2-3, with 7 bases aligning to TRBD2. CDR1 is SQVTM and CDR2 is ANQGSEA in the germline V gene. The V segment lost 0 bases and the J segment 2 bases; nucleotides outside the gene matches: 8. The CDR3 spans 16 residues. The chain's CDR3 is CSVEELASGHTDTQYF. CDR3 nucleotide sequence: TGCAGCGTTGAAGAGCTGGCTAGCGGCCACACAGATACGCAGTATTTT.

This clonotype showed up just a few times. The rearrangement links TRBV3-1 to TRBJ2-1; 7 bases line up with TRBD1. The CDR3 has 18 amino acids. CDR1 and CDR2 (germline): LGHDT, YNNKEL (reference sequence). Losses at the gene ends were 2 bases for V and 0 bases for J; bases not matched to a gene: 10. As DNA, the CDR3 is TGTGCCAGCAGCCAAATACCGGGACAGCACCTCTCCTACAATGAGCAGTTCTTC. Protein: CASSQIPGQHLSYNEQFF.

This clonotype has ten or more counts. This chain links TRBV5-1 with TRBJ2-2, with 11 bases lining up with TRBD1. This CDR3 region has 17 residues. Germline trimming cut 3 bases from V and 3 bases from J; bases unmatched to any gene: 7. Looked up from germline, CDR1 is SGHRS and CDR2 is YFSETQ. CDR3 nucleotide sequence: TGCGCCAGCAGCTCTCGATGGGACAGGGGGGACACCGGGGAGCTGTTTTTT. It codes for CASSSRWDRGDTGELFF. Variable domain in full (rest from reference TRBV5-1 and TRBJ2-2): KAGVTQTPRYLIKTRGQQVTLSCSPISGHRSVSWYQQTPGQGLQFLFEYFSETQRNKGNFPGRFSGRQFSNSRSEMNVSTLELGDSALYLCASSSRWDRGDTGELFFGEGSRLTVL.

This clonotype was counted ten times or more. The chain links TRBV12-3 or TRBV12-4 to TRBJ2-1; D not certain. Trimming pared 6 bases from V and 10 bases from J, leaving 13 bases between. CDR3 size: 12 residues. Written as DNA, the CDR3 is TGTGCCAGCAGCCCAGGTTGGGTGGAGCAGTTCTTC. It translates to CASSPGWVEQFF.

The CDR3 nucleotides are TGTGCCAGCAGCTTAGTTGGACTAGCGGGAACCTACGAGCAGTACTTC. Translation: CASSLVGLAGTYEQYF. The chain carries TRBV11-2 and TRBJ2-7; the match to TRBD2 covers 12 bases. V lost 1 base, J lost 2 bases, and 3 bases stayed unmatched. CDR3 length: 16 residues. The germline V gene has CDR1 SGHAT and CDR2 FQNNGV.

Details on this clonotype: A read error may account for a junction end that differs from germline. The V gene is TRBV28, the J gene TRBJ2-1, with 8 bases matching TRBD2. The CDR3 contains 17 residues. CDR1 and CDR2 from the germline V gene are MDHEN and SYDVKM. The CDR3 is CSSSPGGWDASYNEQFF. The CDR3 DNA reads TGTTCCAGCAGCCCGGGGGGGTGGGACGCCTCCTACAATGAGCAGTTCTTC.

This clonotype has ten or more counts. Here the CDR3 DNA reads TGCAGTGCTAGGGCACTAAATTCGGTCGGATCCTACAATGAGCAGTTCTTC. Translation: CSARALNSVGSYNEQFF. The J gene is TRBJ2-1, the V gene TRBV20-1; D unresolved. CDR3 size: 17 residues. V lost 3 bases, J lost 1 base, and 19 bases lay in between. Germline V lookup: CDR1 DFQATT, CDR2 SNEGSKA (reference sequence).

This clonotype was counted a few times. The rearrangement uses TRBV7-9 and TRBJ2-1, with D tentatively TRBD1 or TRBD2 (5 bases each). Germline assignment: CDR1 SEHNR and CDR2 FQNEAQ (reference sequence). The V end lost 4 bases, the J end lost 8 bases, and 15 bases lay between the germline ends. This CDR3 is built from 14 residues. Written as DNA, the CDR3 is TGTGCCAGCAGCTCCCCTGGGGGAGCATATGAGCAGTTCTTC. This encodes CASSSPGGAYEQFF.

This clonotype was found a few times. One end of the junction does not line up with germline, which may come from a read error. The chain uses TRBV11-1 and TRBJ2-7; possible D gene TRBD1, 6 bases. CDR1 and CDR2 from the germline V gene are SGHAT and FQDESV (reference sequence). This CDR3 has 14 residues. Here the CDR3 reads CASSVAQGLHEQYF. CDR3 DNA sequence: TGTGCCAGCAGCGTAGCACAGGGCTTACACGAGCAGTACTTC.

The chain has TRBV3-1 and TRBJ2-4; D not resolved. The CDR3 covers 16 residues. Looked up from germline, CDR1 is LGHDT and CDR2 is YNNKEL (reference sequence). V was clipped by 0 bases and J by 2 bases, with 11 bases between them. Here the CDR3 DNA reads TGTGCCAGCAGCCAAGAGCCCAGACCCACCAAAAACATTCAGTACTTC. Translated: CASSQEPRPTKNIQYF.

This clonotype was counted between two and nine times. CDR3 protein: CASSPGVGPSYEQYV. The CDR3, as DNA: TGTGCCAGCAGTCCCGGCGTGGGGCCCTCCTACGAGCAGTACGTC. J is TRBJ2-7 and V is TRBV27; D is possibly TRBD1 (5 bases). V shed 5 bases and J shed 0 bases, with 14 bases lying between them. The CDR3 spans 15 residues. CDR1 is MNHEY and CDR2 is SMNVEV in the germline V gene (reference sequence).

This clonotype was seen many times. The V call is TRBV29-1, the J call TRBJ2-4; D remains unclear. CDR1 and CDR2 from the germline V gene are SQVTM and ANQGSEA. The ends were cut back, 0 bases at V and 0 bases at J, with 6 bases in the middle. The CDR3 loop spans 14 amino acids. The CDR3 region has the DNA TGCAGCGTTGAAGATCCTCTAGCCAAAAACATTCAGTACTTC. As protein: CSVEDPLAKNIQYF.